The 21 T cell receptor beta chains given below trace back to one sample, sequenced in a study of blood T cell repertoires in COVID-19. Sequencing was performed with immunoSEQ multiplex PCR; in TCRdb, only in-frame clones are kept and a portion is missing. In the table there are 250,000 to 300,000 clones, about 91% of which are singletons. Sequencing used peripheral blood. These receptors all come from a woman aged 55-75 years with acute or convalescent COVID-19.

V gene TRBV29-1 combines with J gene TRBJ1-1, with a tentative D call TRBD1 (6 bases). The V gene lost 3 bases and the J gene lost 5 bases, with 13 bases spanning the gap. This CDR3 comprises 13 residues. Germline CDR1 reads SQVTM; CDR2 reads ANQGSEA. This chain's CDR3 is CSVEGAQGTEAFF. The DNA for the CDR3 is TGCAGCGTTGAGGGGGCGCAGGGTACTGAAGCTTTCTTT.

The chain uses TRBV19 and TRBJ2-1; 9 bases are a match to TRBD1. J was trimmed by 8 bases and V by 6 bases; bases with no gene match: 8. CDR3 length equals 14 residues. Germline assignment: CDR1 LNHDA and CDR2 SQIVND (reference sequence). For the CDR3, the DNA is TGTGCCAGTAGGGGGGACAGGGCGATCGATGAGCAGTTCTTC. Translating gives CASRGDRAIDEQFF.

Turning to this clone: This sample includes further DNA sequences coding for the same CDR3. CDR3 bases: TGTGCCAGCAGTTACCAGGGGGTGGGGGCCACTGAAGCTTTCTTT. It codes for CASSYQGVGATEAFF. The rearrangement uses TRBV6-5 and TRBJ1-1, with 7 bases identical to TRBD1. The CDR3 has 15 amino acids. The germline V gene encodes CDR1 MNHEY and CDR2 SVGAGI. The J segment lost 4 bases and the V segment lost 2 bases, leaving 7 bases of the junction unmatched.

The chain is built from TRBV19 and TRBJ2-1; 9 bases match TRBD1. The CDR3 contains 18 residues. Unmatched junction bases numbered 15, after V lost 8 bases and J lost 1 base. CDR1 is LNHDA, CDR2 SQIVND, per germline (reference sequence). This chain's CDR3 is CASADPGQGSWSYNEQFF. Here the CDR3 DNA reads TGTGCCAGTGCCGACCCCGGACAGGGGAGCTGGTCCTACAATGAGCAGTTCTTC.

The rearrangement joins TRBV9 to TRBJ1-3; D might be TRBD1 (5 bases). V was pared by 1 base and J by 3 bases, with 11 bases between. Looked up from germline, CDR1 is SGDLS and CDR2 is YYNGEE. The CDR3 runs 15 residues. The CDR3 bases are TGTGCCAGCAGCGTATCGTTGGGGGGTGGAAACACCATATATTTT. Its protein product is CASSVSLGGGNTIYF.

The CDR3 DNA is TGTGCCAGCAGCTCCGACGGGGCTAGCGGCTACGAGCAGTACTTC. Translation gives CASSSDGASGYEQYF. The chain couples TRBV7-2 to TRBJ2-7; TRBD2 matches at 7 bases. V lost 4 bases to trimming and J lost 3 bases; unmatched junction nucleotides: 9. CDR1 is SGHTA, CDR2 FQGNSA, per germline. The CDR3 extends over 15 amino acids.

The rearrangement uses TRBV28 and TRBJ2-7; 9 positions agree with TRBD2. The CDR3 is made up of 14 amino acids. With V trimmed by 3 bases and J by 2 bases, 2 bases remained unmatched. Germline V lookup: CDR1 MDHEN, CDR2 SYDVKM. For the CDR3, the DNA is TGTGCCAGCAGTTTCTCTAGCGGGGCCTACGAGCAGTACTTC. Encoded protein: CASSFSSGAYEQYF.

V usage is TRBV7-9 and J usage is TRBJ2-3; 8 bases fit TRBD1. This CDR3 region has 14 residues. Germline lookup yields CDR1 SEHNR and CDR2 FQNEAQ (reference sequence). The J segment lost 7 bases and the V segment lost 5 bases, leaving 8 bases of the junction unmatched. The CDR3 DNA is TGTGCCAGCAGCGTAGGACAGGGAGTGCATACGCAGTATTTT. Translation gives CASSVGQGVHTQYF.

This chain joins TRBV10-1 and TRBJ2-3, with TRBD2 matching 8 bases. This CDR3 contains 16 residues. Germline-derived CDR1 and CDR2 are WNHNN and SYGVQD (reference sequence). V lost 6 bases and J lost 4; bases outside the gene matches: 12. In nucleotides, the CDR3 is TGCGCCAGCAGCCGCAGAGCGGGAGTTAGGGCAGATACGCAGTATTTT. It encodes CASSRRAGVRADTQYF.

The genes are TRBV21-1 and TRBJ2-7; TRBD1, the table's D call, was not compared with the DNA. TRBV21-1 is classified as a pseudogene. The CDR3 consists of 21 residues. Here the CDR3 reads CASSNASPPPPTTGSGYEQYF. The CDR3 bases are TGTGCCAGCAGCAATGCGTCTCCCCCGCCCCCGACGACAGGCAGCGGCTACGAGCAGTACTTC.

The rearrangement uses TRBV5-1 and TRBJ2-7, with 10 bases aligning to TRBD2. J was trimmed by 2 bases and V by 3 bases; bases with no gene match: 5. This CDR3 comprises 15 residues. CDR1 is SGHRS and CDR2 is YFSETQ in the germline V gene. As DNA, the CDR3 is TGCGCCAGCAGCTCCGGACTAGCGGATACCTACGAGCAGTACTTC. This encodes CASSSGLADTYEQYF.

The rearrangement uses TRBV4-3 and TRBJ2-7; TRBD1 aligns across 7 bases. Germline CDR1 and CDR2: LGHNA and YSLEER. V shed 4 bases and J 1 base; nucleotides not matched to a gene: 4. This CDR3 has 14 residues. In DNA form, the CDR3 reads TGCGCCAGCAGCCGAGACAGGGTTTCCTACGAGCAGTACTTC. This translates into CASSRDRVSYEQYF.

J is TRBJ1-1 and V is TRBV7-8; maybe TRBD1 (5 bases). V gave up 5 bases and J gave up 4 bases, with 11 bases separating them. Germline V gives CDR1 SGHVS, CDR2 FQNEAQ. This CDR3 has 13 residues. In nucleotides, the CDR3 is TGTGCCAGCAGCGTCATTCAGGGCACTGAAGCTTTCTTT. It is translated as CASSVIQGTEAFF. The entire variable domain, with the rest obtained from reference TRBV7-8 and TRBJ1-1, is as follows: GAGVSQSPRYKVAKRGQDVALRCDPISGHVSLFWYQQALGQGPEFLTYFQNEAQLDKSGLPSDRFFAERPEGSVSTLKIQRTQQEDSAVYLCASSVIQGTEAFFGQGTRLTVV.

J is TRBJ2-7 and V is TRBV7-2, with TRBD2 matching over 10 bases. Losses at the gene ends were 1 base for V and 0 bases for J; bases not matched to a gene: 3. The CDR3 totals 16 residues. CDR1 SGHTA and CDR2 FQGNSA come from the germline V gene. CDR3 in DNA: TGTGCCAGCAGCTTAGGGCTAGCGGGGGCCTCCTACGAGCAGTACTTC. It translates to CASSLGLAGASYEQYF.

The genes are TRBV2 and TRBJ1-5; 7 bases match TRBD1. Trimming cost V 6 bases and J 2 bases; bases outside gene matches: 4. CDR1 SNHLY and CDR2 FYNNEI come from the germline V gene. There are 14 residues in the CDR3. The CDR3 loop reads CASRPTGGNQPQHF. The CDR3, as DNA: TGTGCCAGCAGACCCACAGGGGGCAATCAGCCCCAGCATTTT.

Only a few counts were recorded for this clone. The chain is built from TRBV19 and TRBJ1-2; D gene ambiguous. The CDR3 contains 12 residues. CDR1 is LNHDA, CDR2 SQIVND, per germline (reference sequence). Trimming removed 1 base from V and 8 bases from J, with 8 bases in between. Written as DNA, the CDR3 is TGTGCCAGTAGTATAGCCAGAAACGGCTACACCTTC. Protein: CASSIARNGYTF.

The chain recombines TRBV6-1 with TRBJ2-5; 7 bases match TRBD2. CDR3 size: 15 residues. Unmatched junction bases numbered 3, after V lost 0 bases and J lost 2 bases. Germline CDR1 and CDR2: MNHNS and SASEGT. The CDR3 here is CASSEALAAQETQYF. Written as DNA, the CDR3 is TGTGCCAGCAGTGAAGCCCTAGCGGCTCAAGAGACCCAGTACTTC.

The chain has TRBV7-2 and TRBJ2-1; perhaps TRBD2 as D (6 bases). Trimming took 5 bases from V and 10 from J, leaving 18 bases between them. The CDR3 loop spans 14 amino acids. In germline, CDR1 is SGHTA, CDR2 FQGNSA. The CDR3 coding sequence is TGTGCCAGCAGCCCAAAGCTTAGCGGAGGGGAGCAGTTCTTC. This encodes CASSPKLSGGEQFF.

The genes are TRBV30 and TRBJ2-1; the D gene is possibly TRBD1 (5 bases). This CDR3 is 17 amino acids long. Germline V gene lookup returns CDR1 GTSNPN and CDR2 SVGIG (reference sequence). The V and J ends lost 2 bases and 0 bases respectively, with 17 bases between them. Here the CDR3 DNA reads TGTGCCTGGAGTTCCATGGGGCGCCTGAGCTCCTACAATGAGCAGTTCTTC. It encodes CAWSSMGRLSSYNEQFF.

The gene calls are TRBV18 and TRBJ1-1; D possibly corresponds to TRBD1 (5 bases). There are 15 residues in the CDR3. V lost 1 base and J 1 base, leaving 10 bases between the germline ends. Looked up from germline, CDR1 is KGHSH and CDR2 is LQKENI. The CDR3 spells CASSPRVRENTEAFF. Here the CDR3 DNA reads TGTGCCAGCTCACCACGAGTCAGGGAGAACACTGAAGCTTTCTTT.

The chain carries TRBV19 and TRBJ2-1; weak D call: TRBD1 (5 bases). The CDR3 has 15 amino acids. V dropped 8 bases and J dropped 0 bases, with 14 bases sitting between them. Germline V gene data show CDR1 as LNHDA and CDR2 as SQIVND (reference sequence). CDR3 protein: CASSSGASSYNEQFF. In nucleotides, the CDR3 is TGTGCCAGTTCGTCTGGGGCTAGCTCCTACAATGAGCAGTTCTTC.